One sample yielded the 5 T cell receptor beta chains listed below, sequenced in a study of blood T cell repertoires in COVID-19. The data were produced by immunoSEQ multiplex PCR, yet TCRdb's version contains in-frame clones alone and is incomplete. The repertoire holds about 180,000 clones, with around 83% as singletons. Sequencing was carried out using peripheral blood. Receptors originate from a woman aged 30 to 39 with active or convalescent COVID-19.

V gene TRBV7-9 combines with J gene TRBJ2-7; 7 bases line up with TRBD1. The CDR3 consists of 13 residues. From germline, CDR1 is SEHNR and CDR2 FQNEAQ (reference sequence). The V gene end was trimmed by 8 bases and the J gene end by 3 bases; junction bases not matched to a gene: 7. CDR3 sequence (DNA): TGTGCCAGCGGGGACAGCGGCAACTACGAGCAGTACTTC. Amino acid sequence: CASGDSGNYEQYF.

The rearrangement uses TRBV19 and TRBJ1-1, with D perhaps TRBD1 (5 bases). Germline-derived CDR1 and CDR2 are LNHDA and SQIVND (reference sequence). The CDR3 spans 13 residues. V gave up 6 bases and J gave up 3 bases, with 11 bases separating them. The CDR3 DNA reads TGTGCCAGTAGCCGACGGGGGGACACTGAAGCTTTCTTT. Its protein is CASSRRGDTEAFF.

The chain carries TRBV5-6 and TRBJ2-3; 14 bases line up with TRBD2. With 4 bases clipped from V and 4 bases from J, the junction kept 11 bases outside the gene matches. Germline values: CDR1 SGHDT, CDR2 YYEEEE. This CDR3 contains 18 residues. CDR3 residues: CASSPPRLAGGIPDTQYF. The DNA for the CDR3 is TGTGCCAGCAGCCCACCAAGACTAGCGGGAGGGATTCCAGATACGCAGTATTTT.

The chain recombines TRBV29-1 with TRBJ1-5, with no clear D. Germline V gene data show CDR1 as SQVTM and CDR2 as ANQGSEA. V dropped 4 bases and J dropped 1 base, with 8 bases sitting between them. This CDR3 comprises 13 residues. The CDR3 reads CSVGGGSNQPQHF. In DNA, the CDR3 is TGCAGCGTTGGAGGTGGCAGCAATCAGCCCCAGCATTTT.

The rearrangement links TRBV3-1 (or the pseudogene TRBV3-2) to TRBJ1-1, with a tentative D call TRBD1 (5 bases). The germline gives CDR1 LGHDT, CDR2 YNNKEL (reference sequence). Trimming left V 2 bases short and J 1 base short, with 8 bases between. CDR3 length equals 14 residues. The CDR3: CASSQTGGNTEAFF. CDR3 DNA sequence: TGTGCCAGCAGCCAAACCGGGGGGAACACTGAAGCTTTCTTT.